These 19 T cell receptor beta chains originate from one sample sequenced in a study of T cells after yellow fever vaccination (dated by TCRdb to between 2018 and 2020). The treatment or condition label here, explained by the study, means: live attenuated yellow fever vaccine strain. The library was obtained by 5' RACE. Instrument on record: Illumina NovaSeq 6000. TCRdb reworked the public reads: Q25 trimming with fastp, MiXCR clone assembly, productive beta chains retained. Entries that share a CDR3 protein sequence are merged under the most common genes and DNA. The sample records 340,000 or so distinct CDR3 sequences, around an eighth of which are singletons. Of the sample, around 3% falls within the top ten clones. Source: CD4+ T cells sorted from PBMCs, taken 15 days after the yellow fever booster vaccination. These receptors came from a man aged 18 to 30 who received the YFV17D yellow fever vaccine.

This clonotype was seen more than once but under ten times. The chain recombines TRBV20-1 with TRBJ2-7; TRBD2 is a possible D gene (5 bases). In germline, CDR1 is DFQATT, CDR2 SNEGSKA (reference sequence). V lost 1 base to trimming and J lost 3 bases, with 16 bases between them. This CDR3 region has 15 residues. This CDR3 reads CSARGERADLYEQYF. CDR3 coding DNA: TGCAGTGCTAGAGGAGAGAGGGCGGACCTCTACGAGCAGTACTTC.

In this sample, this clonotype turned up many times. The chain couples TRBV6-5 to TRBJ1-1, with a tentative D call TRBD1 (5 bases). The V gene lost 5 bases and the J gene lost 5 bases, with 9 bases spanning the gap. Germline loops: CDR1 MNHEY, CDR2 SVGAGI. The CDR3 is made up of 12 amino acids. CDR3 coding DNA: TGTGCCAGCAGTAGGGGCGAGACTGAAGCTTTCTTT. Translation gives CASSRGETEAFF.

The chain employs TRBV5-6 and TRBJ2-3; D ambiguous. The germline V gene encodes CDR1 SGHDT and CDR2 YYEEEE. The CDR3 contains 12 residues. The V gene lost 0 bases and the J gene lost 11 bases, with 10 bases spanning the gap. The CDR3 region has the DNA TGTGCCAGCAGCTTGGGGACCCCCCGGCAGTATTTT. Protein product: CASSLGTPRQYF.

J is TRBJ1-2 and V is TRBV20-1, with D unclear. The CDR3 totals 12 residues. Germline CDR1 reads DFQATT; CDR2 reads SNEGSKA (reference sequence). The ends were cut back, 6 bases at V and 4 bases at J, with 12 bases in the middle. CDR3: CSASLLGYGYTF. CDR3 in DNA: TGCAGTGCCTCCCTTCTGGGCTATGGCTACACCTTC.

V is TRBV3-1 and J is TRBJ1-6, with no clear D. This CDR3 is 15 amino acids long. Looked up from germline, CDR1 is LGHDT and CDR2 is YNNKEL (reference sequence). Trimming left V 2 bases short and J 7 bases short, with 12 bases between. This CDR3 reads CASSQRTAVNSPLHF. The CDR3 DNA follows: TGTGCCAGCAGCCAAAGGACTGCCGTCAATTCACCCCTCCACTTT.

The rearrangement joins TRBV9 to TRBJ2-2, with 7 bases identical to TRBD2. Per germline, CDR1 SGDLS and CDR2 YYNGEE. CDR3 length: 17 residues. After removal of 3 bases from V and 1 base from J, the junction contained 9 bases not matched to a gene. In nucleotides, the CDR3 is TGTGCCAGCAGCGCAACCCCGGGACTAAAGAACACCGGGGAGCTGTTTTTT. Its protein is CASSATPGLKNTGELFF.

This clonotype appeared a few times. The CDR3 nucleotides are TGCAGTGCTAGCGGGGGGCTGTACCAAGAGACCCAGTACTTC. This sequence encodes CSASGGLYQETQYF. This chain uses TRBV20-1 with TRBJ2-5, with D tentatively TRBD2 (7 bases). Germline V lookup: CDR1 DFQATT, CDR2 SNEGSKA (reference sequence). CDR3 length: 14 residues. V lost 3 bases, J lost 0 bases, and 11 bases lay in between.

This clonotype appeared a few times. J is TRBJ1-5 and V is TRBV2, with TRBD1 as a possible D gene (6 bases). V was trimmed by 7 bases and J by 1 base, leaving 14 bases between them. This CDR3 spans 15 amino acids. Germline V gives CDR1 SNHLY, CDR2 FYNNEI. CDR3 nucleotide sequence: TGTGCCAGCAAGGCAGGGGAGGGGAGCAATCAGCCCCAGCATTTT. Residues: CASKAGEGSNQPQHF. The full variable domain, in which reference TRBV2 and TRBJ1-5 provide the parts outside the CDR3, is EPEVTQTPSHQVTQMGQEVILRCVPISNHLYFYWYRQILGQKVEFLVSFYNNEISEKSEIFDDQFSVERPDGSNFTLKIRSTKLEDSAMYFCASKAGEGSNQPQHFGDGTRLSIL.

This clonotype has only a few counts. The gene calls are TRBV5-1 and TRBJ1-6, with 7 bases lining up with TRBD1. The CDR3 has 15 amino acids. Unmatched junction bases numbered 6, after V lost 0 bases and J lost 9 bases. Germline CDR1 reads SGHRS; CDR2 reads YFSETQ. The DNA of the CDR3 is TGCGCCAGCAGCTTGGTTTGGGGACAGACTTCACCCCTCCACTTT. Translated: CASSLVWGQTSPLHF.

The chain uses TRBV15 and TRBJ1-1; D is unresolved. Germline loops: CDR1 LNHNV, CDR2 YYDKDF (reference sequence). The CDR3 runs 13 residues. Trimming cost V 1 base and J 7 bases, with 10 bases left between them. For the CDR3, the DNA is TGTGCCACCAGCAGAGGAGGGAGTGATGAAGCTTTCTTT. This encodes CATSRGGSDEAFF.

This clonotype was recorded a few times. This chain joins TRBV5-1 and TRBJ2-7; 11 bases align to TRBD2. V lost 1 base, J lost 7 bases, and 7 bases stayed unmatched. CDR3 length: 15 residues. The germline V gene encodes CDR1 SGHRS and CDR2 YFSETQ. CDR3 DNA: TGCGCCAGCAGCTTGCCCCTAGCGGGGGGTGGTGAGCAGTACTTC. It translates to CASSLPLAGGGEQYF.

This clonotype showed up many times. The CDR3 DNA reads as TGCAGCGCCCTTTCGGGGGGGGCCAAAAACATTCAGTACTTC. Residues: CSALSGGAKNIQYF. V is TRBV29-1 and J is TRBJ2-4; TRBD2 matches 8 bases. The germline CDR1 and CDR2 sequences are SQVTM and ANQGSEA. The CDR3 loop spans 14 amino acids. J gave up 1 base and V 7 bases, and 6 bases lay outside the gene matches.

This chain joins TRBV6-2 or TRBV6-3 and TRBJ2-3; tentative D call: TRBD2 (6 bases). The CDR3 runs to 13 residues. Germline values: CDR1 MNHEY, CDR2 SVGEGT. V lost 8 bases, J lost 5 bases, and 14 bases lay in between. CDR3 residues: CASCVPGEDTQYF. The CDR3 DNA is TGTGCCAGCTGCGTGCCGGGGGAAGATACGCAGTATTTT.

The chain has TRBV5-1 and TRBJ1-2; no clear D gene. CDR1 is SGHRS, CDR2 YFSETQ, per germline. V was trimmed by 5 bases and J by 4 bases, leaving 21 bases between them. CDR3 length: 16 amino acids. In DNA, the CDR3 is TGCGCCAGCAGTCGCTCTCCCCCCACAGACTCCTATGGCTACACCTTC. This sequence encodes CASSRSPPTDSYGYTF.

The chain links TRBV6-5 to TRBJ1-2; D not certain. CDR3 length equals 15 residues. The V gene's germline CDR1 is MNHEY and CDR2 SVGAGI. V lost 6 bases, J lost 0 bases, and 14 bases lay in between. The DNA for the CDR3 is TGTGCCAGCAGCAGAGGACGGAGAACTAACTATGGCTACACCTTC. It specifies CASSRGRRTNYGYTF.

This clonotype was counted only a few times. The CDR3 region has the DNA TGTGCCAGCAGCTTACGGGCGTCCTACGAGCAGTACTTC. This gives the protein CASSLRASYEQYF. V gene TRBV7-9 combines with J gene TRBJ2-7; D unresolved. The CDR3 covers 13 residues. Germline loops: CDR1 SEHNR, CDR2 FQNEAQ (reference sequence). Deletions cut 2 bases from V and 1 base from J, with 6 bases between. Supplemented by reference TRBV7-9 and TRBJ2-7, the full variable domain reads DTGVSQNPRHKITKRGQNVTFRCDPISEHNRLYWYRQTLGQGPEFLTYFQNEAQLEKSRLLSDRFSAERPKGSFSTLEIQRTEQGDSAMYLCASSLRASYEQYFGPGTRLTVT.

This rearrangement joins TRBV5-1 to TRBJ1-5, with D hard to call. The V end was cut by 4 bases, the J end by 1 base, with 15 bases between. Per the germline V gene, CDR1 is SGHRS and CDR2 is YFSETQ. The CDR3 extends over 16 amino acids. CDR3 bases: TGCGCCAGCAGCCCTGGAGCGTTGGGGAGCAATCAGCCCCAGCATTTT. It is translated as CASSPGALGSNQPQHF.

This clonotype has a handful of counts. The chain recombines TRBV14 with TRBJ1-6; the D is unclear. CDR3 length: 18 amino acids. Between the trimmed V and J ends, which lost 0 bases and 0 bases, there was a span of 12 bases. Germline CDR1 is SGHDN and CDR2 is FVKESK. CDR3 coding DNA: TGTGCCAGCAGCCAAGATCGAGTTGCGAGCTCCTATAATTCACCCCTCCACTTT. This encodes CASSQDRVASSYNSPLHF.

This rearrangement joins TRBV6-2 or TRBV6-3 to TRBJ1-5; D is unclear. Between the trimmed V and J ends, which lost 6 bases and 3 bases, there was a span of 9 bases. This CDR3 is 13 amino acids long. The germline V gene encodes CDR1 MNHEY and CDR2 SVGEGT. In DNA form, the CDR3 reads TGTGCCAGCAGCCTAAGATACAATCAGCCCCAGCATTTT. Translated: CASSLRYNQPQHF.